The text below deals with one T cell receptor beta chain. This entry belongs to a study of early T cells in non-severe SARS-CoV-2 infection. The CDR3 runs 14 residues. The V gene lost 5 bases and the J gene lost 6 bases, with 16 bases spanning the gap. CDR1 and CDR2 (germline): MDHEN, SYDVKM. Each CDR3 protein gets one entry after TCRdb re-called the 5' RACE reads with MiXCR. This repertoire shows 70,000 to 95,000 distinct CDR3 sequences, over 8.5% found once; its top ten account for about 4.8%. The chain couples TRBV28 to TRBJ2-5; a weak D match, TRBD2 (5 bases). Source material: whole blood. The clonotype originates from an adult who was a healthcare worker with PCR-confirmed SARS-CoV-2 infection or an uninfected control (not recorded which). CDR3 nucleotides: TGTGCCAGCAGTCCCCGCCCGCGGGTGAAGACCCAGTACTTC. Translated, it gives CASSPRPRVKTQYF.